This T cell receptor (beta chain) originates from a study of T cell changes during pregnancy in multiple sclerosis. Generated by immunoSEQ multiplex PCR, the TCRdb table keeps only in-frame clones and is missing some. Here the sample spans about 32,000 clones, roughly nine tenths being singletons. This clone was recorded a few times. The sequences come from CD8+ T cells from peripheral blood mononuclear cells, collected in the second trimester of pregnancy. This receptor was taken from a female donor with multiple sclerosis, enrolled in a pregnancy study.

The CDR3 sequence: CAISSAGEGTDTQYF. The CDR3 DNA sequence: TGTGCCATCTCCTCAGCGGGAGAGGGGACAGATACGCAGTATTTT. The chain is built from TRBV28 and TRBJ2-3; 8 nucleotides line up with TRBD2. The germline V gene has CDR1 MDHEN and CDR2 SYDVKM. The V segment lost 10 bases and the J segment 3 bases; nucleotides outside the gene matches: 12. The CDR3 runs to 15 residues.